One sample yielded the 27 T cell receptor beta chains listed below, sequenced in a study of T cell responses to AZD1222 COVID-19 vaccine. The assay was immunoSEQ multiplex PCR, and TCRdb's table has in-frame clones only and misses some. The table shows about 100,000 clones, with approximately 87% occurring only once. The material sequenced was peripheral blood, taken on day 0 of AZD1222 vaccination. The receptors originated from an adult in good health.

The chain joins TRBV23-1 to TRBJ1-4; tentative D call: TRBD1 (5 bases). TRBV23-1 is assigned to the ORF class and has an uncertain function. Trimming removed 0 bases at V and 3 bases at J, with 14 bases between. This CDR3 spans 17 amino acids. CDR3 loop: CASSQSRVLGANEKLFF. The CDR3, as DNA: TGCGCCAGCAGTCAATCGAGGGTCCTAGGGGCTAATGAAAAACTGTTTTTT.

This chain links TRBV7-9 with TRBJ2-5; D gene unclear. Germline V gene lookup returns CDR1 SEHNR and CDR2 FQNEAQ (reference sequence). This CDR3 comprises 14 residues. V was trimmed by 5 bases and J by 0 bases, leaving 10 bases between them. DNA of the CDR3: TGTGCCAGCAGCCCGACGACACACCAAGAGACCCAGTACTTC. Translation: CASSPTTHQETQYF.

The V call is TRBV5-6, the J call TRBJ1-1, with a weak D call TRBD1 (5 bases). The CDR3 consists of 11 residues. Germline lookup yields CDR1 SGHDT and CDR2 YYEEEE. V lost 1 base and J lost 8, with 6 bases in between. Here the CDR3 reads CASSLNREAFF. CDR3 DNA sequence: TGTGCCAGCAGCTTGAACAGGGAAGCTTTCTTT.

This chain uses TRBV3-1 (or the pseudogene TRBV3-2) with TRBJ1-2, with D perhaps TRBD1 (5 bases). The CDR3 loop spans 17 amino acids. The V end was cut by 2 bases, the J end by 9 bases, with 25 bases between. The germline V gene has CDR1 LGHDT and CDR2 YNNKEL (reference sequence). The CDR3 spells CASSQQQGKGEGRSYTF. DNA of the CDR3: TGTGCCAGCAGCCAACAGCAAGGGAAAGGGGAGGGTAGGAGCTACACCTTC.

This chain's CDR3 is CASSVEGGGTIYF. The CDR3, as DNA: TGTGCCAGCAGCGTAGAGGGGGGTGGCACCATATATTTT. This chain connects TRBV9 to TRBJ1-3; D is possibly TRBD1 (6 bases). From germline, CDR1 is SGDLS and CDR2 YYNGEE. The ends were cut back, 0 bases at V and 9 bases at J, with 10 bases in the middle. The CDR3 has 13 amino acids. Looking up the rest from reference TRBV9 and TRBJ1-3 gives the full variable domain: DSGVTQTPKHLITATGQRVTLRCSPRSGDLSVYWYQQSLDQGLQFLIQYYNGEERAKGNILERFSAQQFPDLHSELNLSSLELGDSALYFCASSVEGGGTIYFGEGSWLTVV.

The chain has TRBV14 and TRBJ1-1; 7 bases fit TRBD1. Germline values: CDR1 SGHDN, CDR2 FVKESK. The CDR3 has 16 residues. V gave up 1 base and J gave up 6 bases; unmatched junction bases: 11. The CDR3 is CASSQAGRGGMAEAFF. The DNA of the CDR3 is TGTGCCAGCAGCCAAGCGGGCAGGGGGGGGATGGCTGAAGCTTTCTTT.

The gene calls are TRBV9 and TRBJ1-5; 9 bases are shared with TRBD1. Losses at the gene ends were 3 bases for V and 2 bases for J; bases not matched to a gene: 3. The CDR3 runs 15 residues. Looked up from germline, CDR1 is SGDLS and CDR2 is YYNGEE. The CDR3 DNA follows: TGTGCCAGCAGCGCACAGGGGGCGGGCAATCAGCCCCAGCATTTT. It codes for CASSAQGAGNQPQHF.

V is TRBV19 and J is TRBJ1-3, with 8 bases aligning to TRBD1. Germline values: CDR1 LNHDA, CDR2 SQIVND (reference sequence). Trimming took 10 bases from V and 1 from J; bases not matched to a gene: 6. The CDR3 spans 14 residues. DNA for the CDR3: TGTGCCACTCAAACAGGGGGATCTGGAAACACCATATATTTT. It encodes CATQTGGSGNTIYF.

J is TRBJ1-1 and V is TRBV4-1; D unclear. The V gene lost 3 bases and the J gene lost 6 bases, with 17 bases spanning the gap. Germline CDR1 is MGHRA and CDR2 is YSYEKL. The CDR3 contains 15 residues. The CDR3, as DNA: TGCGCCAGCAGCCACCGGACCGCGGGCATTCCTGAAGCTTTCTTT. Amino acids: CASSHRTAGIPEAFF.

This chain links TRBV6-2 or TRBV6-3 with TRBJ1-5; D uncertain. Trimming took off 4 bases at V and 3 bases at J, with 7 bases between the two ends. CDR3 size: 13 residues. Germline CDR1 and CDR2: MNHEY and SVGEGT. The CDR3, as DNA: TGTGCCAGCAGTTTCCGTCCCAATCAGCCCCAGCATTTT. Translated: CASSFRPNQPQHF.

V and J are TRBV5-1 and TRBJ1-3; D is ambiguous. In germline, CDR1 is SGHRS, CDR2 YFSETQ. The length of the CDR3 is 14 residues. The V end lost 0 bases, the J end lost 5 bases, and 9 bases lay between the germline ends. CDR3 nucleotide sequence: TGCGCCAGCAGCTTGGAGGGCAGAAGAAACACCATATATTTT. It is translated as CASSLEGRRNTIYF.

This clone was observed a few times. The CDR3 sequence is CAISQGQKVHYEQYF. CDR3 bases: TGTGCCATCAGTCAGGGTCAGAAGGTTCATTACGAGCAGTACTTC. This chain connects TRBV10-3 to TRBJ2-7, with D maybe TRBD1 (5 bases). Germline CDR1 is ENHRY and CDR2 is SYGVKD. With 5 bases removed from V and 4 bases from J, the gap between germline ends came to 18 bases. This CDR3 comprises 15 residues.

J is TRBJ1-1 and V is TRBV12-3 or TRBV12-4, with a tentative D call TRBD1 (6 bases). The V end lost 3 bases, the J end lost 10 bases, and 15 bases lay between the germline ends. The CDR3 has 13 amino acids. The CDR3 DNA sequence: TGTGCCAGCAGTTTTCCAGGGCGGGGGGCAGCTTTCTTT. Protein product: CASSFPGRGAAFF.

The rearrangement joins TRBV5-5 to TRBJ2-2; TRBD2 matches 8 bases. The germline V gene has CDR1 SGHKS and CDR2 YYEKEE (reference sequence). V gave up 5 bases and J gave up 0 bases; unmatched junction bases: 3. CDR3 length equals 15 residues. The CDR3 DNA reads TGTGCCAGCAGTATTAGCGGGACGAACACCGGGGAGCTGTTTTTT. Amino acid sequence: CASSISGTNTGELFF. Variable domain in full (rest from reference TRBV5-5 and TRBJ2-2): DAGVTQSPTHLIKTRGQQVTLRCSPISGHKSVSWYQQVLGQGPQFIFQYYEKEERGRGNFPDRFSARQFPNYSSELNVNALLLGDSALYLCASSISGTNTGELFFGEGSRLTVL.

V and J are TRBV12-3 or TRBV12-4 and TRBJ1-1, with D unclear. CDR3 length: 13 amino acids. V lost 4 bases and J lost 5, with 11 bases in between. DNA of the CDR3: TGTGCCAGCAGTTCCCGAGGAGGGACTGAAGCTTTCTTT. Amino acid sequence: CASSSRGGTEAFF.

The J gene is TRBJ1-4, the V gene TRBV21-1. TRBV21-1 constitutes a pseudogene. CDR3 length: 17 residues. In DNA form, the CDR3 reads TGTGCCAGCAGCGGAGGGATACAGGGTTCAACTAATGAAAAACTGTTTTTT. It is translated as CASSGGIQGSTNEKLFF.

CDR3 coding DNA: TGTGCCAGCAGCCAAGGCACCGGGCCAGATACGCAGTATTTT. The encoded protein is CASSQGTGPDTQYF. This sequence joins TRBV3-1 (or the pseudogene TRBV3-2) and TRBJ2-3, with no clear D. The CDR3 length is 14 residues. Trimming cost V 1 base and J 4 bases, with 9 bases left between them. Looked up from germline, CDR1 is LGHDT and CDR2 is YNNKEL (reference sequence).

CDR3 protein: CASSYTTGNTEAFF. In DNA form, the CDR3 reads TGTGCCAGCAGCTATACCACAGGGAACACTGAAGCTTTCTTT. The chain combines TRBV3-1 (or the pseudogene TRBV3-2) with TRBJ1-1, with D possibly matching TRBD1 (5 bases). The V end lost 5 bases, the J end lost 1 base, and 11 bases lay between the germline ends. The germline V gene has CDR1 LGHDT and CDR2 YNNKEL (reference sequence). This CDR3 spans 14 amino acids.

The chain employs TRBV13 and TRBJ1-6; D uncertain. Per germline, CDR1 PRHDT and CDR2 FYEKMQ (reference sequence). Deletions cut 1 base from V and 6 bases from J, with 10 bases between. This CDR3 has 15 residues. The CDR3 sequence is CASSLEGSLNSPLHF. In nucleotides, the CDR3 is TGTGCCAGCAGCTTAGAGGGCAGCCTTAATTCACCCCTCCACTTT.

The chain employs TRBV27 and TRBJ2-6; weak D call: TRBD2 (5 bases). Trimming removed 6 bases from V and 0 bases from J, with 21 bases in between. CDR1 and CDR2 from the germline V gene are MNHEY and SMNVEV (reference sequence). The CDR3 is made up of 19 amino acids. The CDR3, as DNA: TGTGCCAGCAGGCAACAAGGACTGGCTTTAGGCTCTGGGGCCAACGTCCTGACTTTC. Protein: CASRQQGLALGSGANVLTF. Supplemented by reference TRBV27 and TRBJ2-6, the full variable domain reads EAQVTQNPRYLITVTGKKLTVTCSQNMNHEYMSWYRQDPGLGLRQIYYSMNVEVTDKGDVPEGYKVSRKEKRNFPLILESPSPNQTSLYFCASRQQGLALGSGANVLTFGAGSRLTVL.

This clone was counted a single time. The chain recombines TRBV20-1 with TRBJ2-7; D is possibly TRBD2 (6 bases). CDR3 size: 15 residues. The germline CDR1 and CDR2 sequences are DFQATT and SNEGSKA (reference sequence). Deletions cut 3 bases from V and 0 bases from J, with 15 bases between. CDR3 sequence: CSASPGLLSSYEQYF. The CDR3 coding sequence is TGCAGTGCTAGTCCGGGACTGTTAAGCTCCTACGAGCAGTACTTC.

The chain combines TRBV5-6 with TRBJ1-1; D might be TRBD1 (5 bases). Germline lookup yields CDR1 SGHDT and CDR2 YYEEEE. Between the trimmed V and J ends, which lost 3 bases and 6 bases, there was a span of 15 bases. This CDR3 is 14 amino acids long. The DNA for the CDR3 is TGTGCCAGCAGCTGGGGGAACTCGGGGTCTGAAGCTTTCTTT. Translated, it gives CASSWGNSGSEAFF.

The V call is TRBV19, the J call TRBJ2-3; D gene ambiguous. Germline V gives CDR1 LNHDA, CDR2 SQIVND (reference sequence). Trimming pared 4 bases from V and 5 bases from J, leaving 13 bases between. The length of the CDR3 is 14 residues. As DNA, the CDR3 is TGTGCCAGTAGTAACAGCTACCTCGGAGATACGCAGTATTTT. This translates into CASSNSYLGDTQYF. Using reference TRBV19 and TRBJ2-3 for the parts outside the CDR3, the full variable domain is DGGITQSPKYLFRKEGQNVTLSCEQNLNHDAMYWYRQDPGQGLRLIYYSQIVNDFQKGDIAEGYSVSREKKESFPLTVTSAQKNPTAFYLCASSNSYLGDTQYFGPGTRLTVL.

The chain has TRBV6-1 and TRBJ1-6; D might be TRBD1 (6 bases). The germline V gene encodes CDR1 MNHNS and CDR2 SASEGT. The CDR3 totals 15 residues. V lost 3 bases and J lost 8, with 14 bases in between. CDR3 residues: CASSEVWDIYSPLHF. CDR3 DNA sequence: TGTGCCAGCAGTGAGGTCTGGGACATTTATTCACCCCTCCACTTT.

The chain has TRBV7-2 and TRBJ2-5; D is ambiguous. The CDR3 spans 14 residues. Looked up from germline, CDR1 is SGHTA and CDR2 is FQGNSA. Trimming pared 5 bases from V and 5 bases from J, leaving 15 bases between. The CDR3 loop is CASSRVSLRETQYF. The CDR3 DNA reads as TGTGCCAGCAGCCGCGTGAGCCTCAGGGAGACCCAGTACTTC.

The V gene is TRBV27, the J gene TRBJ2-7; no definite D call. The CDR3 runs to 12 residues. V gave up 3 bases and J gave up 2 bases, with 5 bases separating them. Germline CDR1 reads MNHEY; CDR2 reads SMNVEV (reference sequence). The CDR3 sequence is CASSFETYEQYF. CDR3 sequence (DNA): TGTGCCAGCAGTTTCGAAACCTACGAGCAGTACTTC.

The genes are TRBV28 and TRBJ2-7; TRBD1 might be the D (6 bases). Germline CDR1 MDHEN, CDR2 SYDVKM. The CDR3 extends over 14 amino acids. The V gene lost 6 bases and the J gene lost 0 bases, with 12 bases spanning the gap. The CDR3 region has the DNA TGTGCCAGCAGAGGGGGAACCTACTCCTACGAGCAGTACTTC. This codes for CASRGGTYSYEQYF.